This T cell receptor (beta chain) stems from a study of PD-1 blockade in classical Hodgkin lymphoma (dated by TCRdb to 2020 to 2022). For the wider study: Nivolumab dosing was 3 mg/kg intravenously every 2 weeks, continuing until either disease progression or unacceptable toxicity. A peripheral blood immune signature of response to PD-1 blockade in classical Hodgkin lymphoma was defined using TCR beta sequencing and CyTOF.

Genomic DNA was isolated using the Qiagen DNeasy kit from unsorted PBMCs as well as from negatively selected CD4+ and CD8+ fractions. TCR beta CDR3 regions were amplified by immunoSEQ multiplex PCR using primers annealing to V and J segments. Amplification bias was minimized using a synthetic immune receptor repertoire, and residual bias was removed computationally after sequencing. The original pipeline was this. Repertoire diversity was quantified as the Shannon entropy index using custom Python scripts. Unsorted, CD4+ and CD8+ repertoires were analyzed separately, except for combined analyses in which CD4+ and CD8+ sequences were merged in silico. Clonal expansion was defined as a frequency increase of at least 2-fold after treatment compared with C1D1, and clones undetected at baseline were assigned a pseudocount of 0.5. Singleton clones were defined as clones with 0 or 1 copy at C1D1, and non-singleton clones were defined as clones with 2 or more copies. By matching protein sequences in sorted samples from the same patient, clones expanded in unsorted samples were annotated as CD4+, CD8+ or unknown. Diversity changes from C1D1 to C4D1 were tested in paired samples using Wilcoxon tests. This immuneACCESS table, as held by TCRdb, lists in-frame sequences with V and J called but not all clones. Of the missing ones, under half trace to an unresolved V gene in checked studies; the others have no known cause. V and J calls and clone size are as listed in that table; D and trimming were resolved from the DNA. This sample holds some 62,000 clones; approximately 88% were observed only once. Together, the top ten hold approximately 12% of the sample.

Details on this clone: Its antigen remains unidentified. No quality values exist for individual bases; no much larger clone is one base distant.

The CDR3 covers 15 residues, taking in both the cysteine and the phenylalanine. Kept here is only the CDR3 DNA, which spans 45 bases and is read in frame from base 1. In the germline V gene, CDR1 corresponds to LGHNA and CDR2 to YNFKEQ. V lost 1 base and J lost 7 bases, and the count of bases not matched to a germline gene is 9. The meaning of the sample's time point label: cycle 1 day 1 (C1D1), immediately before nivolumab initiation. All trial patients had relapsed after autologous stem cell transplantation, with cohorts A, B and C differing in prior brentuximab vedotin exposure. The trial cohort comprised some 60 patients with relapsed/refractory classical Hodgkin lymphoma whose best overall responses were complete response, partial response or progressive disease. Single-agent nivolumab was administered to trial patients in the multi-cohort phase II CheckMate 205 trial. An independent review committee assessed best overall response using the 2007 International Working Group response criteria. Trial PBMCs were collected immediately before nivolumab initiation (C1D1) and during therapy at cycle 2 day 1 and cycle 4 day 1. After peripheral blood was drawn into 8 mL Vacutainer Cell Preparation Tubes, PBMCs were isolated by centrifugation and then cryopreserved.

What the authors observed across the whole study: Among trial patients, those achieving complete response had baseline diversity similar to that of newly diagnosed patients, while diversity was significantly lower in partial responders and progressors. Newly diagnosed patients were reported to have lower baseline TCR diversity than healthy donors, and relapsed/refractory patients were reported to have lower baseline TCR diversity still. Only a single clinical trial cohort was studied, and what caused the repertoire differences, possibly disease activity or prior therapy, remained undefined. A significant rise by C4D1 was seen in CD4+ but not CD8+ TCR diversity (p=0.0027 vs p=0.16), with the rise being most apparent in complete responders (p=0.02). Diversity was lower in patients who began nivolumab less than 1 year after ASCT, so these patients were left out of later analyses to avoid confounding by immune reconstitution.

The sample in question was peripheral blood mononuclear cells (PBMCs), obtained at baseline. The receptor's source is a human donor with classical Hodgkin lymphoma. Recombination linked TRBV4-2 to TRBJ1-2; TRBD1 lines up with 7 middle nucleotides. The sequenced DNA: TGTGCCAGCAGCCAAGCCGGGCAGGGGGGTGGTGGCTACACCTTC. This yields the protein CASSQAGQGGGGYTF.